These T cell receptor beta chains were read from a single sample in a study of blood T cells in healthy people across ages. TCRdb processed the 5' RACE reads anew with MiXCR; each CDR3 protein has one entry. Here the sample spans around 900,000 distinct CDR3 sequences, roughly 51% being singletons. Sequenced material: blood. These receptors were collected from a woman in her fifties or sixties in good health. Both conserved end residues are part of each CDR3. A D gene is named only where the DNA matches it firmly. Size tells how often a clone was seen (once, few, many) or the class of an expanded clone, and some rows leave it out.

v_call,j_call,d_call,clone_size,cdr3_nt,cdr3_aa
TRBV20-1,TRBJ2-5,-,few,TGCAGTGCCCACCGCAGGCGGGATCAAGAGACCCAGTACTTC,CSAHRRRDQETQYF
TRBV18,TRBJ2-7,TRBD2,-,TGTGCCGGCTCAGGTAGCGGGAGCTCCTACGAGCAGTACTTC,CAGSGSGSSYEQYF
TRBV5-1,TRBJ2-3,TRBD2,-,TGCGCCAGCCATCGACTAGCGGGAGGAGGCACAGATACGCAGTATTTT,CASHRLAGGGTDTQYF
TRBV6-6,TRBJ2-4,-,few,TGTGCCAGCAGTTCCGGGCCCCCTGGGGCCAAAAACATTCAGTACTTC,CASSSGPPGAKNIQYF
TRBV20-1,TRBJ2-7,TRBD2,few,TGCAGTGCTAGTGTGGCTAGCGGGAGATACGAGCAGTACTTC,CSASVASGRYEQYF
TRBV28,TRBJ2-1,-,-,TGTGCCAGCAAAAGTTCCTACAATGAGCAGTTCTTC,CASKSSYNEQFF
TRBV20-1,TRBJ2-7,-,-,TGCAGTGCTAGCGGGCTAGATGTGTTCGAGCAGTACTTC,CSASGLDVFEQYF
TRBV28,TRBJ2-7,-,few,TGTGCCAGCGGTCTTGGCGGGACCTACGAGCAGTACTTC,CASGLGGTYEQYF
TRBV5-1,TRBJ2-1,TRBD2,-,TGCGCCAGCAGCCCAACGCTAGCGGGAGTAAACAATGAGCAGTTCTTC,CASSPTLAGVNNEQFF
TRBV20-1,TRBJ2-5,-,once,TGCAGTGCTAGAGAGTCCGCTACCCCGTGGGAGACCCAGTACTTC,CSARESATPWETQYF
TRBV14,TRBJ2-2,TRBD2,once,TGTGCCAGCAGCCAAGTGGTGGCGGGAGGGAACGCCGGGGAGCTGTTTTTT,CASSQVVAGGNAGELFF
TRBV11-2,TRBJ2-5,-,few,TGTGCCAGCAGCTTAGAGCCTAGCTCGGCCGAGACCCAGTACTTC,CASSLEPSSAETQYF
TRBV15,TRBJ2-7,-,-,TGTGCCACCAGCAGAGAGATGGGCCAGAGGGCCCAGTACTTC,CATSREMGQRAQYF
TRBV20-1,TRBJ2-5,-,-,TGCAGTGCCCCGACCCGGCCTCGGGAGACCCAGTACTTC,CSAPTRPRETQYF
TRBV14,TRBJ2-3,-,-,TGTGCCAGCAGCCCCCGGTGGGATACGCAGTATTTT,CASSPRWDTQYF
TRBV6-8,TRBJ2-3,TRBD2,-,TGTGCCAGCAGCATCCCTAGCGGGGGATTCACAGATACGCAGTATTTT,CASSIPSGGFTDTQYF
TRBV4-2,TRBJ2-3,-,-,TGTGCCAGCAGCCAAGAGATGCTTAGGGATACGCAGTATTTT,CASSQEMLRDTQYF
TRBV9,TRBJ2-7,-,-,TGTGCCAGCAGCGTAAAACAGGGAGGCGAGCAGTACTTC,CASSVKQGGEQYF
TRBV28,TRBJ2-7,-,few,TGTGCCAGCAGTTTAGGGGCTTCCAGCTCCTACGAGCAGTACTTC,CASSLGASSSYEQYF
TRBV3-1,TRBJ1-6,-,-,TGTGCCAGCGGAAAGACTAGGGGTTCACCCCTCCACTTT,CASGKTRGSPLHF
TRBV5-6,TRBJ1-2,-,-,TGTGCCAGCAGCCCCCGCGAGGGAGGCTCTAACTATGGCTACACCTTC,CASSPREGGSNYGYTF
TRBV7-2,TRBJ1-6,-,-,TGTGCCAGCAGCTTAGTCGGGGGTTACGATTATTCACCCCTCCACTTT,CASSLVGGYDYSPLHF
TRBV21-1,TRBJ1-6,-,-,TGTGCCAGCAGCAAAATAACAGGGGACTTCACCCCCCACTTT,CASSKITGDFTPHF
TRBV28,TRBJ2-2,TRBD1,-,TGTGCCATACAGGGGGCGAATACCGGGGAGCTGTTTTTT,CAIQGANTGELFF
TRBV27,TRBJ2-3,-,-,TGTGCCAGCAGTTTGTTTGGGGACCCTAGCACAGATACGCAGTATTTT,CASSLFGDPSTDTQYF
TRBV7-2,TRBJ2-5,TRBD2,few,TGTGCCAGCAGCCTCCGACTAGCGGGAGTGAAAGAGACCCAGTACTTC,CASSLRLAGVKETQYF
TRBV20-1,TRBJ2-5,TRBD1,-,TGCAGTGCCGGACAGGGGGAGGGGACCCAGTACTTC,CSAGQGEGTQYF
TRBV20-1,TRBJ2-7,TRBD2,few,TGCAGTGCGCCCCTCGGACTAGCGGGAGTTTACGAGCAGTACTTC,CSAPLGLAGVYEQYF
TRBV28,TRBJ1-3,-,few,TGTGCCAGCAGTCCCCTAGGCGTATTTGGAAACACCATATATTTT,CASSPLGVFGNTIYF